The entry below gives a single TCR beta chain sequence along with its context. The antigen is undetermined. 13 Jbeta primers and 60 Vbeta primers were used for the PCR. TCRdb's table, derived via immunoSEQ multiplex PCR, lists solely in-frame clones and lacks some. Of more than 80,000 clones in the sample, about nine tenths were seen once. The data were taken from a study of cytomegalovirus exposure and HLA in healthy donors. Study results and caveats: Association with HLA alleles at 0.05 false discovery rate was found for 16,951 TCR beta sequences in a later analysis. Fewer N-insertions than the roughly 700-donor mean were reportedly shown by an Asian-associated ancestry cluster in a later analysis. Most subjects had HLA-A and HLA-B alleles reportedly predicted accurately by TCR beta sequences.

The CDR3 length is 15 residues. V lost 7 bases and J lost 3; bases outside the gene matches: 7. Looked up from germline, CDR1 is MNHNS and CDR2 is SASEGT. The source is a young man in good health and CMV-seropositive. Specimen: PBMCs. The chain links TRBV6-1 to TRBJ2-2; 8 bases align to TRBD1. The CDR3 loop reads CASNVNRGDTGELFF. In DNA form, the CDR3 reads TGTGCCAGCAACGTAAACAGGGGGGACACCGGGGAGCTGTTTTTT.